What follows is one T cell receptor beta chain and its context. The entry originates in a study of blood T cell repertoires in COVID-19. The table came from immunoSEQ multiplex PCR; TCRdb's copy has only in-frame clones and leaves some out. The sample consists of around 130,000 clones, almost 85% of them appearing once. CDR1 is SGDLS and CDR2 is YYNGEE in the germline V gene. The CDR3 extends over 13 amino acids. The V segment lost 4 bases and the J segment 4 bases; nucleotides outside the gene matches: 4. The source of this sequence is a human donor in a cohort sampled during active COVID-19. Sequenced material: peripheral blood. This chain uses TRBV9 with TRBJ1-2; the match to TRBD1 covers 7 bases. The CDR3 reads CASSLPGGYGYTF. Written as DNA, the CDR3 is TGTGCCAGCAGCCTTCCAGGGGGCTATGGCTACACCTTC.